The rows below give T cell receptor beta chains drawn from one sample of a study of PD-1 blockade in classical Hodgkin lymphoma. The repertoire was sequenced with immunoSEQ multiplex PCR; TCRdb's copy has only in-frame clones and lacks some. The sample shows 80,000 to 95,000 clones, 75% to 85% of them seen only once. The sample here was peripheral blood mononuclear cells (PBMCs), taken before the fourth cycle of nivolumab. The receptors here all came from a human donor with classical Hodgkin lymphoma. CDR3s include the opening cysteine and the closing phenylalanine or tryptophan. A D gene is named only where the DNA matches it firmly. The size field is filled for only some rows; it gives once, few, many or a size class.

J gene	D gene	CDR3 length	clone size	V gene	CDR3 DNA	CDR3 protein
TRBJ2-5	TRBD2	13	.	TRBV10-2	TGCGCCAGCACCCCTAGCGGGCCGGAGACCCAGTACTTC	CASTPSGPETQYF
TRBJ2-1	.	15	.	TRBV9	TGTGCCAGCAGCCCCCGGACTAACTTGGGGGATGAGCAGTTCTTC	CASSPRTNLGDEQFF
TRBJ2-7	.	13	.	TRBV5-5	TGTGCCAGCAGCCCCGCCCCCAGCTACGAGCAGTACTTC	CASSPAPSYEQYF
TRBJ2-7	TRBD1	14	.	TRBV5-1	TGCGCCAGCAGCACCGGGACAGGGCTGGTAGAGCAGTACTTC	CASSTGTGLVEQYF
TRBJ2-1	.	11	once	TRBV6-6	TGTGCCAGCAGCACCGCTAATGAGCAGTTCTTC	CASSTANEQFF
TRBJ2-2	.	13	few	TRBV11-1	TGTGCCAGCAGCCTAGTGGGGGGCCGGGAGCTGTTTTTT	CASSLVGGRELFF
TRBJ2-1	.	16	once	TRBV4-2	TGTGCCAGCAGCCAGGACGTACGCGGTGGGTACAATGAGCAGTTCTTC	CASSQDVRGGYNEQFF
TRBJ1-2	TRBD1	15	.	TRBV9	TGTGCCAGCAGCGATCCGGGACAGAACAACTATGGCTACACCTTC	CASSDPGQNNYGYTF
TRBJ2-2	TRBD2	16	.	TRBV11-2	TGTGCCAGCAGTTGGCCCCGCGGGGGGAACACCGGGGAGCTGTTTTTT	CASSWPRGGNTGELFF
TRBJ1-1	.	13	.	TRBV7-8	TGTGCCAGCAGCCCCAGCACAAACACTGAAGCTTTCTTT	CASSPSTNTEAFF
TRBJ2-3	TRBD1	15	once	TRBV5-1	TGCGCCAGCAGCACTGGGACAGGTATCACAGATACGCAGTATTTT	CASSTGTGITDTQYF
TRBJ1-2	.	14	.	TRBV19	TGTGCCAGTAGTATGGGCGGCTTACCCTATGGCTACACCTTC	CASSMGGLPYGYTF
TRBJ1-3	.	15	.	TRBV5-4	TGTGCCAGCAGCTTGGGGGGTGGCTCTGGAAACACCATATATTTT	CASSLGGGSGNTIYF
TRBJ2-2	TRBD1	15	.	TRBV7-9	TGTGCCAGCAGCAACACAGGGGTGAACACCGGGGAGCTGTTTTTT	CASSNTGVNTGELFF
TRBJ2-3	.	13	.	TRBV18	TGTGCCAGCTCGCCTCGACAGACAGATACGCAGTATTTT	CASSPRQTDTQYF
TRBJ2-2	.	16	.	TRBV12-2	TGTGCAAGTCGCAGGAAGCGGGAGAGGAACACCGGGGAGCTGTTTTTT	CASRRKRERNTGELFF
TRBJ1-1	.	16	.	TRBV18	TGTGCCAGCTCACCACCCGATAGCAGAAGGGACACTGAAGCTTTCTTT	CASSPPDSRRDTEAFF
TRBJ1-1	.	14	.	TRBV21-1	TGTGCCAGCAGCGCACAGGGGCCGAACACTGAAGCTTTCTTT	CASSAQGPNTEAFF